This T cell receptor (beta chain) came from a study of control samples from healthy donors and cancer patients. The CDR3 extends over 13 amino acids. The germline gives CDR1 SGHAT, CDR2 FQNNGV. Trimming left V 3 bases short and J 1 base short, with 6 bases between. Libraries were prepared by immunoSEQ multiplex PCR; TCRdb keeps only in-frame clonotypes and omits some of them. The data hold roughly 200,000 clones, with 85% to 95% observed a single time. The genes are TRBV11-2 and TRBJ1-1; D remains ambiguous. The TCR originated in a man aged 50-60 years in good health. What was sequenced was blood. In DNA, the CDR3 is TGTGCCAGCAGCTTTACTCGGAACACTGAAGCTTTCTTT. Translation: CASSFTRNTEAFF. Using reference TRBV11-2 and TRBJ1-1 for the parts outside the CDR3, the full variable domain is EAGVAQSPRYKIIEKRQSVAFWCNPISGHATLYWYQQILGQGPKLLIQFQNNGVVDDSQLPKDRFSAERLKGVDSTLKIQPAKLEDSAVYLCASSFTRNTEAFFGQGTRLTVV.